This is a list of T cell receptor beta chains from one sample in a study of cytomegalovirus exposure and HLA in healthy donors. Measured with immunoSEQ multiplex PCR; TCRdb has only the in-frame clones, and not every one. This sample yields about 98,000 clones, of which around 75% are seen a single time; roughly 11% belongs to the top ten. The sample was PBMCs. All receptors derive from a man aged 18 to 29 in good health and CMV-seropositive. CDR3s leave out the opening cysteine and the closing phenylalanine or tryptophan. D genes are given only for firm matches.

D	V	J	CDR3
TRBD1	TRBV5-1	TRBJ1-1	ASSALGQGEAF
.	TRBV27	TRBJ2-7	ASSLKEGTYEQY
.	TRBV5-8	TRBJ1-1	ASTRGGAEAF
TRBD2	TRBV9	TRBJ2-2	ASSGSGGARAGELF
.	TRBV2	TRBJ2-7	ASSDWLHQDYEQY
TRBD1	TRBV4-1	TRBJ1-4	ASSFRSRGAEKLF
.	TRBV4-1	TRBJ1-4	ASSEHPEKLF
TRBD1	TRBV28	TRBJ1-2	ASRRQGSGGYT
TRBD1	TRBV5-1	TRBJ2-5	ASSFSENRGSWETQY
.	TRBV4-1	TRBJ2-3	ASSQVLAATSLTDTQY
TRBD1	TRBV15	TRBJ1-2	ATSRDLGGTGGFGYT
TRBD1	TRBV7-2	TRBJ1-2	ASTLDRDYGYT
TRBD2	TRBV29-1	TRBJ2-2	SVVPAGGPTGELF
TRBD1	TRBV5-1	TRBJ1-2	ASSLGQVGSYGYT
TRBD2	TRBV19	TRBJ2-1	ASTLLASSYNEQF
.	TRBV6-1	TRBJ2-7	ASSEARGGWLGQY
TRBD1	TRBV28	TRBJ1-4	ASSPGQGFNEKLF
.	TRBV12-2	TRBJ1-2	ASRLVLGAERCGYT
.	TRBV7-6	TRBJ2-1	ASSPPGGSYNEQF
TRBD1	TRBV5-1	TRBJ2-3	ASSLATDRGRRGDTQY
.	TRBV29-1	TRBJ1-5	SVAEGSGGNQPQH
TRBD1	TRBV25-1	TRBJ1-4	ASKGDRINEKLF
TRBD1	TRBV28	TRBJ1-3	ASSLTGTNTIY
.	TRBV9	TRBJ2-7	ASSVSQAAYEQY
.	TRBV6-4	TRBJ2-1	ASMKGQRRHNEQF
.	TRBV19	TRBJ1-2	ASRPWAEGVYGYT
.	TRBV6-5	TRBJ2-7	ASRDWGSYEQY
TRBD1	TRBV4-2	TRBJ2-2	ASSQLGGQGKTGELF
TRBD2	TRBV9	TRBJ2-2	AFLAGANTGELF
.	TRBV6-5	TRBJ2-5	ASSLTRGTQY
.	TRBV19	TRBJ2-7	ASSPRDSIYEQY
.	TRBV5-1	TRBJ2-7	ASSLATGSTYEQY
.	TRBV9	TRBJ1-1	ASSRQANTEAF
TRBD1	TRBV5-1	TRBJ1-3	ASSLTRDRDRVSRFGNTIY
TRBD1	TRBV7-6	TRBJ1-5	ASSLGRGTGQPQH
TRBD1	TRBV5-1	TRBJ2-3	ASSYMGQGSTDTQY
.	TRBV27	TRBJ1-2	ASSLAGGAYGYT
.	TRBV10-3	TRBJ1-1	AIQKDTEAF
.	TRBV9	TRBJ1-2	ASSVAGSANYGYT
TRBD1	TRBV7-8	TRBJ2-1	ASSLGGDRAYNEQF
.	TRBV27	TRBJ1-6	ASSPGGVYYNSPLH
TRBD1	TRBV10-2	TRBJ1-1	ASSESTGGGTEAF